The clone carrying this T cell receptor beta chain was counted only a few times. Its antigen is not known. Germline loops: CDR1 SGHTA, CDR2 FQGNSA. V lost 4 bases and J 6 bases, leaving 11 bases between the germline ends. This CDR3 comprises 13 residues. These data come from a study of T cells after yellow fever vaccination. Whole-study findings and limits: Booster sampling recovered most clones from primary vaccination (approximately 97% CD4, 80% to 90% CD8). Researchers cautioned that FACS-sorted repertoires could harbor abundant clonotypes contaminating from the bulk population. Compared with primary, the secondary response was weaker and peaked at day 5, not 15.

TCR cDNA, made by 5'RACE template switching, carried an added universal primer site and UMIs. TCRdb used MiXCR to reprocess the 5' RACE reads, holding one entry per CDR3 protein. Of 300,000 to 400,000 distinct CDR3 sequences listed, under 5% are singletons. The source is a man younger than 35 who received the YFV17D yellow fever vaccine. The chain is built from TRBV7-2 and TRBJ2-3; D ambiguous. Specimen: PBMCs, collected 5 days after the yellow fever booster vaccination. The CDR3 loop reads CASSSGSLDTQYF. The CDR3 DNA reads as TGTGCCAGCAGCTCGGGCTCCCTCGATACGCAGTATTTT.